This TCR beta chain was recovered during a study of Tregs in tolerant kidney transplant recipients (dated by TCRdb to the late 2010s). As for the study more broadly: The transplants used related donors along with nonmyeloablative bone marrow transplantation, and in the human trials mixed chimerism was transient. Before combined kidney and bone marrow transplantation, this study identified donor-specific regulatory T cells using TCRbeta sequencing and then followed those same cells after transplant.

Beyond this particular receptor, the publication reports: Biological reproducibility was not directly addressed, though technical replication error appeared minimal. Expanding Tregs with activated donor B cells appeared to identify the most biologically relevant and donor-specific TCRbeta repertoire. The study was limited by small patient numbers, and the findings need validation in larger populations and under other immunosuppression protocols. Donor-specific Treg expansion exceeded global Treg expansion in tolerant patients, suggesting antigen-driven rather than nonspecific expansion. Because the PCR primers were changed over time for some patients, nucleotide-level comparison could not be performed across the samples from those patients.

The meaning of the sample's time point label: blood sample drawn before combined kidney and bone marrow transplant. Unstimulated Tregs (CD4+CD25+CD127-), CD4+ non-Tregs (CD4+CD25-), CD4 and CD8 cells were FACS-sorted from thawed PBMCs. Patients were several combined kidney and bone marrow transplant recipients from the ITN036ST trial, and only these trial subjects had samples available. Healthy control blood was processed to PBMCs by Ficoll density gradient and cryopreserved, and patient PBMCs were collected before and after transplant. The CDR3 goes from the cysteine to the phenylalanine over 14 residues. Only the CDR3 part of the read is kept: 42 bases, read in frame from the first base. From a lookup of the germline V gene (reference sequence), CDR1 and CDR2 are MNHNY and SVGAGI. V lost 2 bases and J lost 2 bases; the stretch between them is 10 bases long. Points on this clone: The antigen it recognizes is unknown. Base qualities are not at hand, and no much larger clone is one base apart.

For TCRbeta CDR3 sequencing, genomic DNA from the sorted cells was extracted using the QIAGEN DNeasy Blood and Tissue Kit. High-throughput TCRbeta CDR3 sequencing was carried out commercially through immunoSEQ, with PCR amplification with bias correction and internal controls included. In the source study's methods: Unique productive TCRbeta sequences were defined by CDR3 nucleotide sequence where primers matched, and otherwise by CDR3 amino acid sequence together with Vbeta and Jbeta genes. As a correction for sorting error, sequences shared between sorted populations at a frequency ratio of 2:1 or less were discarded, and the remaining shared sequences were assigned to the higher population. Donor-reactive sequences were defined as at least 5-fold expanded in CFSE-low cells versus unstimulated cells, with frequency of at least 0.01% in CFSE-low cells. Repertoire divergence was quantified by Jensen-Shannon divergence calculated from the top 100 TCRbeta sequences ranked by frequency. For samples with multiple sequencing runs, sorting error was corrected separately for each run before the runs were pooled. TCRdb stores this immuneACCESS table with in-frame sequences only. Part of the clones is absent; in the studies checked, under half of the shortfall reflects unresolved V genes, and no reason is known for the rest. For V, J and clone size, that table is used; D and trimming come from the DNA. This sample has 90,000 to 120,000 clones in its table, and 90% of those were observed once. The ten largest clones represent 0.34% of the sample.

This chain is built from TRBV6-6 and TRBJ2-7; the D gene is possibly TRBD1, with 5 bases matching. This TCR came from a human donor who received a combined kidney and bone marrow transplant. The sequencing here drew on CD4+ T cells from blood, taken before the transplant. The DNA is TGTGCCAGCAGTTACGGGCAGGGTACCTACGAGCAGTACTTC. Translated, it gives CASSYGQGTYEQYF.